This T cell receptor (beta chain) was sequenced during a study of CD8 T cells in Susac syndrome. Random hexamers were used to reverse transcribe an amount of roughly 0.5 to 1 ug RNA. TCRdb re-called the immunoSEQ multiplex PCR reads with MiXCR, one entry per CDR3 protein. The data hold 300,000 to 350,000 distinct CDR3 sequences, with about 92% observed a single time. CDR1 and CDR2 from the germline V gene are SGHRS and YFSETQ. The ends lost 0 bases at V and 4 bases at J; junction bases unmatched: 5. The CDR3 length is 15 residues. This clonotype was recorded once. The source is a human donor with multiple sclerosis. Sequences were obtained from CD4+ T cells from PBMCs. The rearrangement links TRBV5-1 to TRBJ2-3; 7 bases align to TRBD1. The CDR3 nucleotides read TGCGCCAGCAGCTTGGATGGACAGGTAGCAGATACGCAGTATTTT. Its protein product is CASSLDGQVADTQYF.